Sequencing of this TCR beta chain was carried out in a study of blood T cell repertoires in COVID-19. Study overall: The analysed material was cDNA or gDNA that came from T cells, B-cell-depleted T cells, or PBMCs.

CDR1 SGHAT and CDR2 FQNNGV come from the germline V gene. V was shortened by 4 bases and J by 5 bases, with 9 bases between the two germline ends. CDR3 length: 13 residues. Enrolled through a virtual design, the participants were between roughly 18 and 95 years of age and came from 24 US areas. Data came from immunoSEQ multiplex PCR; TCRdb stores just in-frame clones and leaves some out. The table lists 190,000 or so clones, over 80% of them singletons, with 10% to 13% in the top ten. The sequencing sample was made of PBMCs or T cells enriched from blood (not recorded which). The chain combines TRBV11-2 with TRBJ2-1; D remains unclear. This TCR came from a young man with acute COVID-19. The CDR3 loop is CASSSTVNNEQFF. The DNA of the CDR3 is TGTGCCAGCAGCTCAACGGTTAACAATGAGCAGTTCTTC.